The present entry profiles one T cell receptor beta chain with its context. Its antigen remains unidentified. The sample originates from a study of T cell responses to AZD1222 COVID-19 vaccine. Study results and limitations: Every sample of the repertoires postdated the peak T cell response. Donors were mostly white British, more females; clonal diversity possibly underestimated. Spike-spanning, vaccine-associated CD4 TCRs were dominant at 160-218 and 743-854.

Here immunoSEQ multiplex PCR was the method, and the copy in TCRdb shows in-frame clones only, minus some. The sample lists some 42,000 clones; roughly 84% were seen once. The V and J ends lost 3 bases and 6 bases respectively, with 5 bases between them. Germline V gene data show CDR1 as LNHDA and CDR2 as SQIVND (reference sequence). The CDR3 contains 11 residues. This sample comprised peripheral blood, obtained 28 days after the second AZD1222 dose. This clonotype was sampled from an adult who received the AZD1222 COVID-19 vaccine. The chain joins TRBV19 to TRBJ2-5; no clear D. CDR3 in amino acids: CASSIQQTQYF. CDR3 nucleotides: TGTGCCAGTAGTATCCAGCAGACCCAGTACTTC.